The entry that follows covers one T cell receptor (beta chain) sequence. The data stem from a study of blood T cell repertoires in COVID-19. About the research overall: The United States, Italy and Spain were the sources of the acute and convalescent COVID-19 samples. From T cells, B-cell-depleted T cells, or PBMCs came the material, which was cDNA or gDNA.

V was trimmed by 2 bases and J by 0 bases, leaving 14 bases between them. The CDR3 runs 17 residues. CDR1 and CDR2 (germline): MGHDK, SYGVNS. Original processing notes: Reference gene primer amplification gave nucleated cell count estimates. Sequencing used immunoSEQ multiplex PCR; TCRdb keeps in-frame clones, though not all of them. That table furnishes V, J and clone size, whereas the DNA furnished D and trimming. This sample yields roughly 130,000 clones, of which around 80% are seen a single time; 1.5% to 2% belongs to the top ten. Sequencing was done on a sample of peripheral blood. The chain uses TRBV25-1 and TRBJ1-5; tentative D call: TRBD1 (5 bases). The sequence came from a man between 70 and 80 years old with acute or convalescent COVID-19. As DNA, the CDR3 is TGTGCCAGCAGTGAACTCAGGGTGGGGGGTAGCAATCAGCCCCAGCATTTT. Protein: CASSELRVGGSNQPQHF.